One sample yielded the 4 T cell receptor beta chains listed below, sequenced in a study of post-analysis software for immune sequencing data. Antigen specificity for these receptors is unknown. Overall study findings and caveats: Compared with controls, patients had more of roughly five TRBV segments, including TRBV5-6, TRBV5-1 and TRBV20-1.

Prepared TCR beta cDNA libraries contained unique molecular identifiers. TCRdb re-called the PCR reads through MiXCR, storing one row per CDR3 protein. There are approximately 770,000 distinct CDR3 sequences in the sample; around 46% occur only once, and 4.9% lies in the top ten. The sequenced sample consisted of blood. The receptors shown here come from a girl aged 5 to 17 with multiple sclerosis.

This clonotype was seen a few times. The rearrangement uses TRBV3-1 and TRBJ2-4, with D perhaps given as TRBD1 or TRBD2 (6 bases each). The CDR3 is 12 residues long. V lost 5 bases, J lost 13 bases, and 15 bases lay in between. Germline CDR1 reads LGHDT; CDR2 reads YNNKEL (reference sequence). CDR3: CASSGGRTAQYF. The CDR3 DNA follows: TGTGCCAGCAGCGGGGGGAGGACAGCCCAGTACTTC.

This clonotype was seen only a few times. CDR3 loop: CATSGAEDTQYF. In DNA, the CDR3 is TGTGCCACCAGTGGAGCAGAAGATACGCAGTATTTT. J is TRBJ2-3 and V is TRBV24-1, with D unresolved. The CDR3 contains 12 residues. CDR1 KGHDR and CDR2 SFDVKD come from the germline V gene. V was pared by 5 bases and J by 5 bases, with 7 bases between.

The chain employs TRBV2 and TRBJ2-5; TRBD2 agrees at 7 bases. Per the germline V gene, CDR1 is SNHLY and CDR2 is FYNNEI. The CDR3 length is 14 residues. J gave up 2 bases and V 7 bases, and 7 bases lay outside the gene matches. The CDR3 bases are TGTGCCAGCAAGCGGGACGAGGGTCAAGAGACCCAGTACTTC. Its protein is CASKRDEGQETQYF.

In the case of this clonotype: This CDR3 fails to terminate in the conserved phenylalanine or tryptophan, so it likely reflects a read error. The rearrangement uses TRBV12-3 or TRBV12-4 and TRBJ2-1, with 7 bases identical to TRBD1. V trimming: 5 bases; J trimming: 5 bases; junction bases outside the gene matches: 18. The CDR3 covers 18 residues. This chain's CDR3 is CASSPHFGLGGENNEQFV. CDR3 sequence (DNA): TGTGCCAGCAGTCCCCACTTTGGTTTAGGGGGCGAGAACAATGAGCAGTTCGTC.